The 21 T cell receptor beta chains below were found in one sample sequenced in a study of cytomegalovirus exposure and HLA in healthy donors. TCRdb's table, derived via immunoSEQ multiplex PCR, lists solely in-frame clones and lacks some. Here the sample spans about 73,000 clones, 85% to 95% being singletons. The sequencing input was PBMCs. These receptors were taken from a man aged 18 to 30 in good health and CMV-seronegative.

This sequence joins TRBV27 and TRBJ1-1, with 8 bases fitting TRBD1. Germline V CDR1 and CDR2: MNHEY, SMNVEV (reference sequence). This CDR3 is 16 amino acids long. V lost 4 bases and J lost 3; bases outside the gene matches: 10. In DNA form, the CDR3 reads TGTGCCAGCAGTTGGGGCAGGGGGCAAGGTCACACTGAAGCTTTCTTT. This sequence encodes CASSWGRGQGHTEAFF.

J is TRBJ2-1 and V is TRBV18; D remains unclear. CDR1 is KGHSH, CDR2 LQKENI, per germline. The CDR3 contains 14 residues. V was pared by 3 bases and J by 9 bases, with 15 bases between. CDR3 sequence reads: CASSPPDGFFEQFF. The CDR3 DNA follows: TGTGCCAGCTCACCGCCCGACGGGTTCTTTGAGCAGTTCTTC.

The CDR3 protein is CASQGGSTEAFF. In DNA, the CDR3 is TGTGCCAGTCAGGGTGGTAGCACTGAAGCTTTCTTT. This sequence joins TRBV7-9 and TRBJ1-1, with D possibly TRBD1 on 5 matching bases. The V gene's germline CDR1 is SEHNR and CDR2 FQNEAQ (reference sequence). V gave up 9 bases and J gave up 4 bases, with 12 bases separating them. The CDR3 consists of 12 residues.

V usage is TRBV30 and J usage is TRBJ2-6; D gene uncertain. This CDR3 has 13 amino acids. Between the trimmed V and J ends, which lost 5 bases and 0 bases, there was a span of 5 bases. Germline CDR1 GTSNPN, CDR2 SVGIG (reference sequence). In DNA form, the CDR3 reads TGTGCCTGGCAGATCTCTGGGGCCAACGTCCTGACTTTC. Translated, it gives CAWQISGANVLTF. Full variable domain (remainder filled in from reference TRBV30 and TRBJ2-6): SQTIHQWPATLVQPVGSPLSLECTVEGTSNPNLYWYRQAAGRGLQLLFYSVGIGQISSEVPQNLSASRPQDRQFILSSKKLLLSDSGFYLCAWQISGANVLTFGAGSRLTVL.

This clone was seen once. The CDR3 reads CASSFSWEREGSQPQHF. DNA of the CDR3: TGTGCCAGCAGTTTCTCCTGGGAGAGGGAGGGGAGTCAGCCCCAGCATTTT. This chain connects TRBV28 to TRBJ1-5, with D maybe TRBD1 (5 bases). This CDR3 spans 17 amino acids. From germline, CDR1 is MDHEN and CDR2 SYDVKM. V lost 3 bases, J lost 6 bases, and 21 bases lay in between.

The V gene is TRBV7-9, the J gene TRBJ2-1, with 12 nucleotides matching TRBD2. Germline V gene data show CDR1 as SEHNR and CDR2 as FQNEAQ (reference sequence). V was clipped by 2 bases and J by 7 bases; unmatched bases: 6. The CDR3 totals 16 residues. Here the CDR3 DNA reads TGTGCCAGCAGCTTACTTCTAGCGGGGGGGCTTAATGAGCAGTTCTTC. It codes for CASSLLLAGGLNEQFF.

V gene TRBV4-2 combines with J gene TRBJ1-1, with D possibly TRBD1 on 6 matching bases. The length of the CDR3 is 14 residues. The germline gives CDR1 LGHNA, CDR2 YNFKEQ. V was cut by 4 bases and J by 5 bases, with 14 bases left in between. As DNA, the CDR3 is TGTGCCAGCAGCCTCTCGACAGGATTGACTGAAGCTTTCTTT. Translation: CASSLSTGLTEAFF.

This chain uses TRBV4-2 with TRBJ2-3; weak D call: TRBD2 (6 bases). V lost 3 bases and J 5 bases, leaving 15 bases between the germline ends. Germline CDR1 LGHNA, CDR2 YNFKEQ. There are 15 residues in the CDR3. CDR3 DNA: TGTGCCAGCAGCCAGGGAAGGGGCGGGGTAGATACGCAGTATTTT. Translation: CASSQGRGGVDTQYF.

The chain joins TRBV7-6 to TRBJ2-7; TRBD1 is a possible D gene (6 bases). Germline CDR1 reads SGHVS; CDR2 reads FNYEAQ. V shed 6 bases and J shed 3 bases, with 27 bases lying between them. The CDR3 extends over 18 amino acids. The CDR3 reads CASSPIPLTSRGNYEQYF. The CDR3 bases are TGTGCCAGCAGTCCGATCCCCCTTACAAGTAGGGGGAACTACGAGCAGTACTTC.

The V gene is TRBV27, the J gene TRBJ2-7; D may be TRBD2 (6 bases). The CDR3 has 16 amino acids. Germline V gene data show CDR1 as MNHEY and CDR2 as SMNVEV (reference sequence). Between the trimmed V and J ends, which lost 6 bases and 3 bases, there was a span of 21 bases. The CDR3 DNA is TGTGCCAGCAGCTCCTCCTGGGGGGAGAGACTCTACGAGCAGTACTTC. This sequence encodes CASSSSWGERLYEQYF.

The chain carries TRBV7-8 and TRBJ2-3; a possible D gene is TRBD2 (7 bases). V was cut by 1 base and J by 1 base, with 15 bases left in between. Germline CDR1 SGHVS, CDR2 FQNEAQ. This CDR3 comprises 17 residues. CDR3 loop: CASSLGGGDLRTDTQYF. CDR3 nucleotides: TGTGCCAGCAGCTTAGGAGGGGGGGATCTGCGCACAGATACGCAGTATTTT.

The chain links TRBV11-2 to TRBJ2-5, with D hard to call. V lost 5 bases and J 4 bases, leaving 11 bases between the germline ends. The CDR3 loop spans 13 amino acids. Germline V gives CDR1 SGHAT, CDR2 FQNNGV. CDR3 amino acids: CASSPTAAETQYF. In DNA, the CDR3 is TGTGCCAGCAGCCCGACGGCGGCAGAGACCCAGTACTTC. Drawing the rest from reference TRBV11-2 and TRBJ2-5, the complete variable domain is EAGVAQSPRYKIIEKRQSVAFWCNPISGHATLYWYQQILGQGPKLLIQFQNNGVVDDSQLPKDRFSAERLKGVDSTLKIQPAKLEDSAVYLCASSPTAAETQYFGPGTRLLVL.

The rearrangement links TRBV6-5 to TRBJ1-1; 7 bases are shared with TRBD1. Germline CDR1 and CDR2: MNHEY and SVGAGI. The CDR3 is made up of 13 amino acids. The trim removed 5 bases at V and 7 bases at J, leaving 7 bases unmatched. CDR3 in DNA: TGTGCCAGCAGTCAACAGGGGTACGATGAAGCTTTCTTT. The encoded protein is CASSQQGYDEAFF.

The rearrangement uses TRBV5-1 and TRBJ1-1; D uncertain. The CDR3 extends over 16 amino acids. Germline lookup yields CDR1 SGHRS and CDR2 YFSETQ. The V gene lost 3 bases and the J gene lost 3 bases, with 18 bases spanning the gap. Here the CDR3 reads CASSWGLELRDTEAFF. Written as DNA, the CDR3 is TGCGCCAGCAGCTGGGGATTGGAGCTGAGGGACACTGAAGCTTTCTTT.

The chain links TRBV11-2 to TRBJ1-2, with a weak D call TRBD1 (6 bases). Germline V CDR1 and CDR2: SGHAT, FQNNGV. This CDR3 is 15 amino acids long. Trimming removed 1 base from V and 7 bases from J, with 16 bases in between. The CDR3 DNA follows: TGTGCCAGCAGCTTAGTCCCGAACGACAGGTTTGGCTACACCTTC. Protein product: CASSLVPNDRFGYTF.

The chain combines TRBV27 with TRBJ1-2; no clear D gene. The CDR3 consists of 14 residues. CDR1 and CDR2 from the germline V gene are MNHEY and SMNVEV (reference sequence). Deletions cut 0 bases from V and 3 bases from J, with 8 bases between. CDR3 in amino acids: CASSLSRGHYGYTF. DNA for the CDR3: TGTGCCAGCAGTTTATCGCGAGGTCACTATGGCTACACCTTC.

The CDR3 nucleotides are TGTGCCACCAGCGGGACATTGACCATCCAAGAGACCCAGTACTTC. Residues: CATSGTLTIQETQYF. J is TRBJ2-5 and V is TRBV15; D perhaps matches TRBD1 (6 bases). With 5 bases removed from V and 1 base from J, the gap between germline ends came to 14 bases. Germline V gene sequence: CDR1 LNHNV, CDR2 YYDKDF (reference sequence). The CDR3 totals 15 residues.

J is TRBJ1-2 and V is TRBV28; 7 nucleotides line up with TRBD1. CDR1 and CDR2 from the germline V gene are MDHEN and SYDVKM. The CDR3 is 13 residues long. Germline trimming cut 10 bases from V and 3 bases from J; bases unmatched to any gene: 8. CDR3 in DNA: TGTGCCATCCGGCAAGGGACAGACTATGGCTACACCTTC. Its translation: CAIRQGTDYGYTF.

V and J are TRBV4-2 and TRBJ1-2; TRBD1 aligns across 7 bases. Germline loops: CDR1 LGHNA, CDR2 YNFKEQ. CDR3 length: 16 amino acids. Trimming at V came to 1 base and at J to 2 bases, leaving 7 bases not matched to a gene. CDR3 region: CASSQVLRDSNYGYTF. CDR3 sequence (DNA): TGTGCCAGCAGCCAAGTCCTCAGGGACAGCAACTATGGCTACACCTTC.

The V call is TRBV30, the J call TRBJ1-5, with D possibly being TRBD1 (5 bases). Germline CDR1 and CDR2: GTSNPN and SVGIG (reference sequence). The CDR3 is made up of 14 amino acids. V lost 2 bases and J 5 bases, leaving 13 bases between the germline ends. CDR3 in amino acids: CAWSKDRYYQPQHF. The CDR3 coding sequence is TGTGCCTGGAGTAAAGACAGATATTATCAGCCCCAGCATTTT.

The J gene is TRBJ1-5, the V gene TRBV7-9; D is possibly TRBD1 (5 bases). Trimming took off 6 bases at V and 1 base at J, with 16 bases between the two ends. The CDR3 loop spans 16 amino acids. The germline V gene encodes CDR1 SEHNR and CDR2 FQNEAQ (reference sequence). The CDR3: CASSKSGGVSNQPQHF. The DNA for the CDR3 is TGTGCCAGCAGTAAATCCGGGGGGGTAAGCAATCAGCCCCAGCATTTT.